The present T cell receptor (beta chain) was sequenced within a study of blood T cell repertoires in COVID-19. Overall study context: Acute-phase and convalescent COVID-19 samples originated in the United States, Italy and Spain. The cDNA or gDNA used as material had been derived from T cells, B-cell-depleted T cells, or PBMCs.

This table comes from immunoSEQ multiplex PCR, and its TCRdb copy is limited to in-frame clones, with some not included. The sample yields about 160,000 clones, 78% seen once. This TCR came from a woman older than 75 with acute or convalescent COVID-19. Sequences were obtained from peripheral blood.

The CDR3 DNA reads TGTGCCTGGAGTGTAAACCGATACAGGGGCACGGACACTGAAGCTTTCTTT. Translated, it gives CAWSVNRYRGTDTEAFF. The chain has TRBV30 and TRBJ1-1; the match to TRBD1 covers 7 bases. The germline V gene has CDR1 GTSNPN and CDR2 SVGIG (reference sequence). V lost 0 bases, J lost 3 bases, and 13 bases stayed unmatched. This CDR3 is built from 17 residues.